The clone carrying this T cell receptor beta chain appeared a few times. The assay was immunoSEQ multiplex PCR, and TCRdb's table has in-frame clones only and misses some. The profile covers 170,000 or so clones, with more than 80% appearing a single time and roughly 1.3% taken by the ten largest. The data were obtained in a study of control samples from healthy donors and cancer patients. Germline trimming cut 5 bases from V and 0 bases from J; bases unmatched to any gene: 4. The germline V gene encodes CDR1 MRHNA and CDR2 SNTAGT. The length of the CDR3 is 15 residues. The chain joins TRBV6-4 to TRBJ2-1, with 7 bases aligning to TRBD2. The sample was blood. This TCR came from a young man in good health. The CDR3 DNA sequence: TGTGCCAGCAGTCTAGCGGAGAGCTCCTACAATGAGCAGTTCTTC. Encoded protein: CASSLAESSYNEQFF.